This T cell receptor beta chain emerged from a study of cytomegalovirus exposure and HLA in healthy donors. The PCR employed 60 Vbeta primers together with 13 Jbeta primers. The assay was immunoSEQ multiplex PCR, and TCRdb's table has in-frame clones only and misses some. The sample records over 75,000 clones, roughly nine tenths being singletons. This CDR3 has 12 residues. V shed 4 bases and J shed 9 bases, with 13 bases lying between them. Germline V gene sequence: CDR1 SEHNR, CDR2 FQNEAQ (reference sequence). The sequenced sample was PBMCs. V usage is TRBV7-9 and J usage is TRBJ2-7; D not resolved. This TCR came from a man younger than 45 in good health and CMV-seropositive. This chain's CDR3 is CASSWFRSGQYF. CDR3 DNA sequence: TGTGCCAGCAGCTGGTTCCGGTCTGGGCAGTACTTC.